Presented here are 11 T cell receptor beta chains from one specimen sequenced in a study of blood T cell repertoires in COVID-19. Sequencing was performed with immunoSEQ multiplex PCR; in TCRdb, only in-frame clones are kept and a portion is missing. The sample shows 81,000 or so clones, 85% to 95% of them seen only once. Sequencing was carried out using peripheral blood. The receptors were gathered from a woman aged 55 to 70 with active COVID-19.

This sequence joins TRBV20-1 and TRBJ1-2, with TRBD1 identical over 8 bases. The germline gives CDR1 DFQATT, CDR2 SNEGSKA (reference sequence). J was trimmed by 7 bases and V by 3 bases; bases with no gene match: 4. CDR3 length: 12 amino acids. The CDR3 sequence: CSASLQGAGYTF. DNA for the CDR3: TGCAGTGCTAGTCTGCAGGGGGCTGGCTACACCTTC.

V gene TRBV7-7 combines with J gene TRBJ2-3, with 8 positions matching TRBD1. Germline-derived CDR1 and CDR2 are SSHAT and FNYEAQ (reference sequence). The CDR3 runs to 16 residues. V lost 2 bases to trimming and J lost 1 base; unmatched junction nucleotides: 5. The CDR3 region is CASSLRSGGGTDTQYF. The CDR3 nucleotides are TGTGCCAGCAGCTTACGTTCAGGGGGCGGCACAGATACGCAGTATTTT.

DNA of the CDR3: TGTGCCAGCAGCTCTGACCCGGGAGCTGCTTATGGCTACACCTTC. This gives the protein CASSSDPGAAYGYTF. This chain uses TRBV5-4 with TRBJ1-2; D not resolved. The CDR3 totals 15 residues. The germline V gene encodes CDR1 SGHNT and CDR2 YYREEE (reference sequence). V was cut by 3 bases and J by 5 bases, with 17 bases left in between.

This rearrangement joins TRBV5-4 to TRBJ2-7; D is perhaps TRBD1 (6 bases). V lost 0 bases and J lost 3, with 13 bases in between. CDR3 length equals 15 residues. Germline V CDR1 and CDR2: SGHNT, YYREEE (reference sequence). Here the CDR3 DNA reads TGTGCCAGCAGCTTGGGCACGTCAGGGGTCTACGAGCAGTACTTC. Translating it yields CASSLGTSGVYEQYF.

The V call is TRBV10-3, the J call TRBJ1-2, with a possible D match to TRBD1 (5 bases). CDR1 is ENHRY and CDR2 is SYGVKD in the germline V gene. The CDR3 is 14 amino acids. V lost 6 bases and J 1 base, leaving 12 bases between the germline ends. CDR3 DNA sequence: TGTGCCATCAGCGCCAACCAGGGTAACTATGGCTACACCTTC. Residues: CAISANQGNYGYTF.

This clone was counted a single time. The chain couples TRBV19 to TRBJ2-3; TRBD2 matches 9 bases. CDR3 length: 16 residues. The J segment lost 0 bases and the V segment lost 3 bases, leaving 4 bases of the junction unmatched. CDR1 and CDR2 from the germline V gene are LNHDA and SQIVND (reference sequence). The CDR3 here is CASSMVLAGSTDTQYF. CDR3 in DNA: TGTGCCAGTAGTATGGTCCTAGCGGGGAGCACAGATACGCAGTATTTT.

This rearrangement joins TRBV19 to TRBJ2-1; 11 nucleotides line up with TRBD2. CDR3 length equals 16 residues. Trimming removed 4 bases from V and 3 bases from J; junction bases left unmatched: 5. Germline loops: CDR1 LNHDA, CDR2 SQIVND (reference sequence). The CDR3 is CASSTTGTSGYNEQFF. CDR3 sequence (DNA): TGTGCCAGTAGTACAACCGGGACTAGCGGCTACAATGAGCAGTTCTTC.

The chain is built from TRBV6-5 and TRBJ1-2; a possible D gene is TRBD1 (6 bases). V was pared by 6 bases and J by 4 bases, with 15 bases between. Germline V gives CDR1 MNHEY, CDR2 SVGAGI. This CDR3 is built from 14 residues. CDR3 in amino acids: CASRNRERSYGYTF. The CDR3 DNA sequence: TGTGCCAGCAGAAACAGGGAAAGGAGCTATGGCTACACCTTC.

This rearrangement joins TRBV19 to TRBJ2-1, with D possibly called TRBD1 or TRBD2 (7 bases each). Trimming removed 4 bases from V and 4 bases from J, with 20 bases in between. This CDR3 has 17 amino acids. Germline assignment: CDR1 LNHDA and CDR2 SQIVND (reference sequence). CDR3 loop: CASSTDRVPGGYNEQFF. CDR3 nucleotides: TGTGCCAGTAGTACAGACAGGGTCCCGGGGGGATACAATGAGCAGTTCTTC.

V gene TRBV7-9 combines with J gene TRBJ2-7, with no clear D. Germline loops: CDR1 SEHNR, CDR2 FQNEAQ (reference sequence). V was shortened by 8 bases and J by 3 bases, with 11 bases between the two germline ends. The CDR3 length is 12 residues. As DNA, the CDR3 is TGTGCCAGCTCCTCTCGTCTCTACGAGCAGTACTTC. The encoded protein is CASSSRLYEQYF.

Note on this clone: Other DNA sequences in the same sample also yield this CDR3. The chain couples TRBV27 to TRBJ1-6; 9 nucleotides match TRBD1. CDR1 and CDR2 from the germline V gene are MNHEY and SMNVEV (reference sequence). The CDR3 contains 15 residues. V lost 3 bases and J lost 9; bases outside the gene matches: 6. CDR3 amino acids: CASSFSGQGSSPLHF. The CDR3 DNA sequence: TGTGCCAGCAGTTTTTCCGGACAGGGGAGTTCACCCCTCCACTTT.